This TCR beta chain was recovered during a study of beta chain features in type 1 diabetes. Study-wide background: All samples combined gave fewer than 110 million sorted cells for examination.

Worth noting for this clone: Its antigen is not identified. This sample also contains other DNA sequences that code for the same CDR3.

The entirety of the isolated RNA underwent reverse transcription, so expressed TCRB transcripts were sequenced. Reads from naive, central memory and regulatory T cell samples averaged around 4 million. Repertoires were generated with immunoSEQ multiplex PCR, while TCRdb's copy carries only in-frame clones and drops some. The data show hundreds of thousands of clones, around 28% seen once. Regarding the study as a whole: In every one of the four CD4+ subsets, TCRB CDR3s were moderately but significantly shorter in Type 1 diabetes patients. Researchers could not determine here whether HLA type influences TCRB rearrangement.

The receptor was derived from a man between 18 and 35 years old in good health. The sequencing input was naive CD4+ T cells from blood.

The CDR3, as DNA: TGTGCCAGCAGTGTTGGCGAGACCCAGTACTTC. Its protein is CASSVGETQYF. The chain recombines TRBV25-1 with TRBJ2-5; unclear D gene. Per the germline V gene, CDR1 is MGHDK and CDR2 is SYGVNS. V was pared by 4 bases and J by 5 bases, with 5 bases between. The CDR3 length is 11 residues.